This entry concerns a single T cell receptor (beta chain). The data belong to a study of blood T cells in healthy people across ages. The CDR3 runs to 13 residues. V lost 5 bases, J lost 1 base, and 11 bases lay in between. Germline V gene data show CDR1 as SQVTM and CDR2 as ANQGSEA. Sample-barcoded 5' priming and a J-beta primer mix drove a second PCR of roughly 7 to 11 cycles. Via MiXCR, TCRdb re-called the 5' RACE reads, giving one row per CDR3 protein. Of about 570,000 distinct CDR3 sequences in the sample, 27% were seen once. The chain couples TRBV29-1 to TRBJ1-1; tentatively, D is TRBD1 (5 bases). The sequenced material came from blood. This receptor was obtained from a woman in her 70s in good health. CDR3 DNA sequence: TGCAGCGTTTCCGGGACCACGAACACTGAAGCTTTCTTT. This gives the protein CSVSGTTNTEAFF.